The 9 T cell receptor beta chains below come from one sample, sequenced in a study of OX40 agonist ivuxolimab in advanced cancers. Produced via immunoSEQ multiplex PCR; TCRdb's table is partial and in-frame only. The profile shows about 77,000 clones, about four fifths of them singletons. The sample consisted of CD4+ or CD8+ T cells sorted from blood, taken in a trial of the OX40 agonist ivuxolimab. These receptors were obtained from an adult with an advanced solid tumor such as melanoma, head and neck, liver or kidney cancer.

This clone was seen a single time. The V and J genes are TRBV5-1 and TRBJ1-4; D is undetermined. Deletions cut 0 bases from V and 5 bases from J, with 5 bases between. This CDR3 region has 13 residues. Per the germline V gene, CDR1 is SGHRS and CDR2 is YFSETQ. The CDR3, as DNA: TGCGCCAGCAGCTTGGATGGGAATGAAAAACTGTTTTTT. Translation: CASSLDGNEKLFF. Using reference TRBV5-1 and TRBJ1-4 for the parts outside the CDR3, the full variable domain is KAGVTQTPRYLIKTRGQQVTLSCSPISGHRSVSWYQQTPGQGLQFLFEYFSETQRNKGNFPGRFSGRQFSNSRSEMNVSTLELGDSALYLCASSLDGNEKLFFGSGTQLSVL.

This rearrangement joins TRBV28 to TRBJ1-5, with TRBD1 identical over 8 bases. V trimming: 2 bases; J trimming: 0 bases; junction bases outside the gene matches: 3. Germline-derived CDR1 and CDR2 are MDHEN and SYDVKM. This CDR3 region has 16 residues. The DNA of the CDR3 is TGTGCCAGCAGTTTAAACAGGGGGAGTAGCAATCAGCCCCAGCATTTT. This codes for CASSLNRGSSNQPQHF.

This chain connects TRBV6-5 to TRBJ1-3; no reliable D call. V was pared by 0 bases and J by 4 bases, with 13 bases between. The CDR3 length is 16 residues. Germline loops: CDR1 MNHEY, CDR2 SVGAGI. CDR3 sequence (DNA): TGTGCCAGCAGTTACTCGTTCCCCTGGGAAGGAAACACCATATATTTT. Translated: CASSYSFPWEGNTIYF.

The chain has TRBV10-2 and TRBJ2-7, with D perhaps TRBD1 (6 bases). CDR1 and CDR2 from the germline V gene are WSHSY and SAAADI. This CDR3 comprises 13 residues. V dropped 4 bases and J dropped 0 bases, with 7 bases sitting between them. CDR3 amino acids: CASSGTASYEQYF. The CDR3 bases are TGCGCCAGCAGTGGGACAGCCTCCTACGAGCAGTACTTC.

This clone was recorded only once. One end of the junction varies from germline; a read error may be responsible. V is TRBV7-7 and J is TRBJ2-2; tentatively, D is TRBD2 (5 bases). Germline CDR1 reads SSHAT; CDR2 reads FNYEAQ (reference sequence). This CDR3 has 15 amino acids. The CDR3 coding sequence is TGTGCTAGCAGCTTTGGAGGCCCCTTCACGGGGGAGCTGTTTTTT. This gives the protein CASSFGGPFTGELFF.

The gene calls are TRBV19 and TRBJ1-5, with 12 nucleotides matching TRBD1. The V gene's germline CDR1 is LNHDA and CDR2 SQIVND (reference sequence). The CDR3 length is 15 residues. Trimming at V came to 7 bases and at J to 6 bases, leaving 7 bases not matched to a gene. The CDR3 DNA reads TGTGCCAGTATGGGGGGACAGGGGGCGGTTCAGCCCCAGCATTTT. This encodes CASMGGQGAVQPQHF.

V usage is TRBV18 and J usage is TRBJ2-2; 12 positions match TRBD2. The CDR3 is 16 amino acids. V was pared by 8 bases and J by 7 bases, with 11 bases of the junction left unmatched. CDR1 is KGHSH, CDR2 LQKENI, per germline. The CDR3 coding sequence is TGTGCCAGCCCTAAGACTAGCGGGAGAGGATACGGGGAGCTGTTTTTT. Amino acid sequence: CASPKTSGRGYGELFF.

The chain employs TRBV2 and TRBJ2-1, with D unresolved. Germline V gene data show CDR1 as SNHLY and CDR2 as FYNNEI. This CDR3 has 12 residues. V gave up 5 bases and J gave up 3 bases, with 5 bases separating them. CDR3 in DNA: TGTGCCAGCAGTCTGGGCTACAATGAGCAGTTCTTC. It encodes CASSLGYNEQFF.

The DNA of the CDR3 is TGTGCCAGCAGCTTAAGAGTGGTCAGCGCAACTAATGAAAAACTGTTTTTT. Translation gives CASSLRVVSATNEKLFF. V gene TRBV7-8 combines with J gene TRBJ1-4, with no clear D. The CDR3 is made up of 17 amino acids. Germline CDR1 and CDR2: SGHVS and FQNEAQ. Trimming took 2 bases from V and 0 from J, leaving 13 bases between them.